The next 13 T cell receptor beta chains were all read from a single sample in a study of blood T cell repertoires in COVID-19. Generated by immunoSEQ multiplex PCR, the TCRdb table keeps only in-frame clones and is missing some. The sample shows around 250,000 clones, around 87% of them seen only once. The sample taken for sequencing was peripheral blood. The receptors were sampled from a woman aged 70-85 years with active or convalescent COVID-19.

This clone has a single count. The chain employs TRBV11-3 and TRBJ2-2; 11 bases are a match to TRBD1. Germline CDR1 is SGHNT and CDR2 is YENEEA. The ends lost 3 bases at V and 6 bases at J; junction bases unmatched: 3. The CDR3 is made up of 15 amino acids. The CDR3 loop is CASSFSGQGAGELFF. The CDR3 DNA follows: TGTGCCAGCAGCTTCTCGGGACAGGGGGCCGGGGAGCTGTTTTTT.

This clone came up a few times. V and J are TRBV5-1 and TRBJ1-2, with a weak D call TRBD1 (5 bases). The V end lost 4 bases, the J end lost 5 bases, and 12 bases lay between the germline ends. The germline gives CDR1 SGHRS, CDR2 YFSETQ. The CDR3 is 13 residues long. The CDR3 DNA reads TGCGCCAGCAGCCTCGACAGTTCTTATGGCTACACCTTC. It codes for CASSLDSSYGYTF.

The CDR3 is CASSPRWDEKLFF. Here the CDR3 DNA reads TGTGCCAGCTCACCGAGGTGGGATGAAAAACTGTTTTTT. The chain combines TRBV18 with TRBJ1-4; no clear D gene. This CDR3 has 13 amino acids. Germline-derived CDR1 and CDR2 are KGHSH and LQKENI. The V and J ends lost 3 bases and 6 bases respectively, with 8 bases between them.

This CDR3 reads CATSGQGFVYGYTF. The CDR3 DNA is TGTGCCACCAGTGGACAGGGTTTCGTCTATGGCTACACCTTC. The chain couples TRBV24-1 to TRBJ1-2, with 7 bases aligning to TRBD1. CDR3 length: 14 amino acids. V was clipped by 5 bases and J by 4 bases; unmatched bases: 6. CDR1 is KGHDR, CDR2 SFDVKD, per germline.

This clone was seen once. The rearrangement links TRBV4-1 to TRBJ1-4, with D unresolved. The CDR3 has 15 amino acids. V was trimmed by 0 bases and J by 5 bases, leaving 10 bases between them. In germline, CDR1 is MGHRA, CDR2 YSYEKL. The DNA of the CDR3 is TGCGCCAGCAGCCAAGAAGGTCAGGTAAATGAAAAACTGTTTTTT. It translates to CASSQEGQVNEKLFF.

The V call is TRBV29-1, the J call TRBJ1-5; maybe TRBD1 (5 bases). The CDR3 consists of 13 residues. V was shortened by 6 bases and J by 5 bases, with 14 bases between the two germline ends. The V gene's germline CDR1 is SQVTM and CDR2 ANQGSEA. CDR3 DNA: TGCAGCGTCGAGGCGGGGGTGGATCAGCCCCAGCATTTT. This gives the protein CSVEAGVDQPQHF.

The CDR3 region is CASSPSDLEQYF. In DNA form, the CDR3 reads TGTGCCAGCAGTCCATCAGATTTAGAGCAGTACTTC. V and J are TRBV6-2 or TRBV6-3 and TRBJ2-7; D is unclear. V was pared by 5 bases and J by 7 bases, with 12 bases between. Germline V gives CDR1 MNHEY, CDR2 SVGEGT. The CDR3 is 12 amino acids.

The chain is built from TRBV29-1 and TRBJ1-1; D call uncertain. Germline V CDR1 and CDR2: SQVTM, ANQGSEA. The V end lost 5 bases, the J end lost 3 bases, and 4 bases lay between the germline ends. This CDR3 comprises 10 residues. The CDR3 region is CSVLHTEAFF. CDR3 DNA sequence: TGCAGCGTTCTCCACACTGAAGCTTTCTTT.

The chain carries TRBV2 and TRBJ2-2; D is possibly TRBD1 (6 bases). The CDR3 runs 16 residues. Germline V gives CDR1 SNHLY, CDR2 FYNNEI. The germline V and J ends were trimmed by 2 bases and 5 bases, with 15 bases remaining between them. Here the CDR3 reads CASSENWGRETGELFF. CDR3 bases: TGTGCCAGCAGTGAAAACTGGGGGCGCGAAACCGGGGAGCTGTTTTTT.

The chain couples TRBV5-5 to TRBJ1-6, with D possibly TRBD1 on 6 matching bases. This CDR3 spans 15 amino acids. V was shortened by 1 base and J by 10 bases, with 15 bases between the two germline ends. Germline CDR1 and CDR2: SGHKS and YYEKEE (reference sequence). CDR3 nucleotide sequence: TGTGCCAGCAGCTTGTGGACGCGGGGGGCATCACCCCTCCACTTT. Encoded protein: CASSLWTRGASPLHF. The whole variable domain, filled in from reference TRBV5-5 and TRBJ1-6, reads DAGVTQSPTHLIKTRGQQVTLRCSPISGHKSVSWYQQVLGQGPQFIFQYYEKEERGRGNFPDRFSARQFPNYSSELNVNALLLGDSALYLCASSLWTRGASPLHFGNGTRLTVT.

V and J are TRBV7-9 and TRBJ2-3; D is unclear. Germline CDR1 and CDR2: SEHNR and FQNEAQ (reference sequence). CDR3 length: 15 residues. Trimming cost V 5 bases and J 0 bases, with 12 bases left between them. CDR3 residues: CASSQLESSTDTQYF. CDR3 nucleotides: TGTGCCAGCAGCCAACTGGAGTCCAGCACAGATACGCAGTATTTT.

The CDR3 loop is CASSWAGKSGELFF. In nucleotides, the CDR3 is TGTGCCAGCAGTTGGGCAGGGAAGTCCGGGGAGCTGTTTTTT. The chain employs TRBV6-2 or TRBV6-3 and TRBJ2-2; a possible D gene is TRBD1 (5 bases). The germline V gene has CDR1 MNHEY and CDR2 SVGEGT. V was trimmed by 4 bases and J by 6 bases, leaving 12 bases between them. This CDR3 has 14 amino acids.

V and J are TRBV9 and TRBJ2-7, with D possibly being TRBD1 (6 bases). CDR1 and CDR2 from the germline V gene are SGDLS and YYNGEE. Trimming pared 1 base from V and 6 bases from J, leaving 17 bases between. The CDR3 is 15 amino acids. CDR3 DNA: TGTGCCAGCAGCGTATCCCCCCAGCAGGGGTCCGAGCAGTACTTC. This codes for CASSVSPQQGSEQYF. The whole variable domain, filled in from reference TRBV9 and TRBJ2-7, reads DSGVTQTPKHLITATGQRVTLRCSPRSGDLSVYWYQQSLDQGLQFLIQYYNGEERAKGNILERFSAQQFPDLHSELNLSSLELGDSALYFCASSVSPQQGSEQYFGPGTRLTVT.